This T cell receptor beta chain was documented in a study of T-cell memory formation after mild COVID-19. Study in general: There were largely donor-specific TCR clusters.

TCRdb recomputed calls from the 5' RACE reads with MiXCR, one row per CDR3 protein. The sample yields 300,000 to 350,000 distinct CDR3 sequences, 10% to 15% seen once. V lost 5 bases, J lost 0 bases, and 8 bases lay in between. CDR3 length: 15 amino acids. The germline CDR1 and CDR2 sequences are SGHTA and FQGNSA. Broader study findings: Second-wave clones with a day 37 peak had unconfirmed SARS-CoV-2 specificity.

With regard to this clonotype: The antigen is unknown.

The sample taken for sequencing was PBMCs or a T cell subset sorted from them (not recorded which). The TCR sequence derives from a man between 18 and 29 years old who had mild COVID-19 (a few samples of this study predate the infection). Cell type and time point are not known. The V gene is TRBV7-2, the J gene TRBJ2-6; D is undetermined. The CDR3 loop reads CASSLKASGANVLTF. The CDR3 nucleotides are TGTGCCAGCAGCCTAAAGGCCTCTGGGGCCAACGTCCTGACTTTC.